Listed below are T cell receptor beta chains from one sample, sequenced in a study of blood T cell repertoires in COVID-19. Libraries were prepared by immunoSEQ multiplex PCR; TCRdb keeps only in-frame clonotypes and omits some of them. Altogether 75,000 to 90,000 clones are present, under 95% being singletons, with the ten largest covering roughly 6.1%. The sample taken for sequencing was peripheral blood. The receptors here all came from a human donor in a cohort sampled during active COVID-19. CDR3s include the opening cysteine and the closing phenylalanine or tryptophan. A D gene is named only where the DNA matches it firmly. Size is omitted from some rows. Given values are once, few, many or a class for expanded clones.

>TRBV3-1/TRBV3-2|TRBJ1-2|.|.
CASSQGSVMGYTF
>TRBV6-5|TRBJ1-2|.|.
CASSYGLYGYTF
>TRBV7-2|TRBJ1-1|.|TRBD1
CASSWGQAATEAFF
>TRBV4-2|TRBJ2-1|.|TRBD2
CASSQEVGTSGSHEQFF
>TRBV18|TRBJ1-1|.|.
CASSPADIKWLGNTEAFF
>TRBV21-1|TRBJ2-5|.|.
CASSKVDREETQYF
>TRBV25-1|TRBJ1-2|.|TRBD1
CASSRWPAGGSGYTF
>TRBV4-3|TRBJ2-4|.|TRBD2
CASSQNQRGWNIQYF
>TRBV9|TRBJ2-6|.|.
CASSVGSGANVLTF
>TRBV4-3|TRBJ1-2|.|.
CASSQGTGANYGYTF
>TRBV5-1|TRBJ2-5|.|.
CASSLVADQETQYF
>TRBV5-4|TRBJ1-3|.|.
CASSSPNSGNTIYF
>TRBV9|TRBJ2-2|.|.
CASSLPGWGQNTGELFF
>TRBV18|TRBJ1-5|.|TRBD1
CASSGPGQINQPQHF
>TRBV18|TRBJ1-1|.|.
CASSPPAMNTEAFF
>TRBV9|TRBJ1-4|.|TRBD1
CASSVSGTGTEKLFF
>TRBV3-1/TRBV3-2|TRBJ2-7|once|TRBD2
CASSHTGTSGYEQYF
>TRBV9|TRBJ1-6|.|.
CASSVDWLAGDNSPLHF
>TRBV2|TRBJ2-2|.|TRBD1
CASRQGSGGELFF
>TRBV5-4|TRBJ2-3|.|TRBD2
CASSRQSGGVTDTQYF
>TRBV6-2/TRBV6-3|TRBJ2-3|once|TRBD2
CASSYSGLAGTDTQYF
>TRBV7-9|TRBJ2-7|.|.
CASSFDSYEQYF
>TRBV10-2|TRBJ2-1|.|TRBD2
CASMRGVYNEQFF
>TRBV9|TRBJ1-1|.|.
CASSPQTANTEAFF
>TRBV18|TRBJ1-1|once|.
CASSPSGGGNTEAFF
>TRBV5-6|TRBJ2-5|.|.
CASSLDQAGQETQYF
>TRBV4-3|TRBJ1-5|once|TRBD1
CASSITGASNQPQHF
>TRBV18|TRBJ2-1|.|TRBD2
CASSRNLAGGQGEQFF
>TRBV19|TRBJ2-7|.|TRBD1
CASSLGQGYEQYF
>TRBV7-2|TRBJ1-1|.|.
CASSFREGETEAFF
>TRBV4-2|TRBJ2-7|.|TRBD2
CASSQGSSGTYEQYF
>TRBV3-1/TRBV3-2|TRBJ1-2|once|.
CASSQEGAFYGYTF
>TRBV24-1|TRBJ2-1|.|.
CATSDFTGNEQFF
>TRBV7-2|TRBJ2-1|.|TRBD1
CASRGTGNYNEQFF
>TRBV19|TRBJ1-3|.|.
CASSTGQRAGNTIYF
>TRBV7-6|TRBJ2-3|.|.
CASSLTGLDTQYF